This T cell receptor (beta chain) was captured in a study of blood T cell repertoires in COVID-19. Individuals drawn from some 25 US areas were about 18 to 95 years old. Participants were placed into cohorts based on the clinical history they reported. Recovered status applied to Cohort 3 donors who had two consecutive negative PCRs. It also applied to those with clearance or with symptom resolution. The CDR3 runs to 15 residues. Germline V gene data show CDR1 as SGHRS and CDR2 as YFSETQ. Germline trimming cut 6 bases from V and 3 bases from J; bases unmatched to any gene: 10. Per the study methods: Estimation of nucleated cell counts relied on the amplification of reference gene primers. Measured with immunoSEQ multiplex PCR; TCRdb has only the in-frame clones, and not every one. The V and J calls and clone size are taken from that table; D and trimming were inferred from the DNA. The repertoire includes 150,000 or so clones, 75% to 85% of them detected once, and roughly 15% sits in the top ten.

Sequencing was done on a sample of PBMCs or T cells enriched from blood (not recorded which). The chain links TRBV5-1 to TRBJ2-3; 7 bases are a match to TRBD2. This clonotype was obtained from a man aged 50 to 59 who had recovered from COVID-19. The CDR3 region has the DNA TGCGCCAGCAAAGGGTTGGGTAGCGGGACAGATACGCAGTATTTT. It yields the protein CASKGLGSGTDTQYF.